These T cell receptor beta chains were read from a single sample in a study of T cells in Graves' hyperthyroidism and ophthalmopathy. Each CDR3 protein is one row after TCRdb ran MiXCR on the multiplex PCR reads. The sample consists of about 350,000 distinct CDR3 sequences, around 15% of them appearing once. The sample consisted of blood. The receptor source for this set is a woman in her thirties or forties with Graves' ophthalmopathy. Each CDR3 is given with its conserved first and last residue. A D gene is named only where the DNA matches it firmly. Clone size is not always given. Where it is, it says once, few, many or a class for expanded clones.

abundance,d_gene,j_gene,v_gene,CDR3aa,CDR3nt
.,TRBD1,TRBJ2-5,TRBV14,CASSPLTGTEETQYF,TGTGCCAGCAGCCCCCTGACAGGGACCGAAGAGACCCAGTACTTC
.,.,TRBJ2-2,TRBV6-1,CASNILGELFF,TGTGCCAGCAATATTTTGGGGGAGCTGTTTTTT
many,.,TRBJ2-1,TRBV30,CAWSAGDEQFF,TGTGCCTGGAGTGCAGGGGATGAGCAGTTCTTC
many,.,TRBJ2-7,TRBV24-1,CATSQGSIYEQYF,TGTGCCACCAGCCAGGGATCCATCTACGAGCAGTACTTC
many,TRBD2,TRBJ2-1,TRBV12-3/TRBV12-4,CASSFSGLSYNEQFF,TGTGCCAGCAGTTTCTCGGGACTAAGCTACAATGAGCAGTTCTTC
few,.,TRBJ2-1,TRBV10-3,CAISEGKPPYNEQFF,TGTGCCATCAGTGAAGGGAAGCCGCCCTACAATGAGCAGTTCTTC
many,.,TRBJ1-2,TRBV19,CASSISRDYGYTF,TGTGCCAGTAGTATCTCCAGAGACTATGGCTACACCTTC
once,TRBD1,TRBJ2-5,TRBV7-9,CASSHDRGGETQYF,TGTGCCAGCAGCCACGACAGGGGGGGAGAGACCCAGTACTTC
many,.,TRBJ2-5,TRBV7-2,CASSPVASRETQYF,TGTGCCAGCAGCCCCGTAGCCTCGAGGGAGACCCAGTACTTC
.,.,TRBJ2-2,TRBV6-1,CASSRGTPNTGELFF,TGTGCCAGCAGCCGTGGGACACCGAACACCGGGGAGCTGTTTTTT
.,.,TRBJ2-7,TRBV19,CASPRPREGSYEQYF,TGTGCCAGTCCCCGGCCCCGGGAAGGTTCCTACGAGCAGTACTTC
.,TRBD2,TRBJ2-5,TRBV4-1,CASSRWTSGGVGETQYF,TGCGCCAGCAGCCGTTGGACTAGCGGGGGGGTAGGGGAGACCCAGTACTTC
many,.,TRBJ2-7,TRBV11-2,CASSLAYYNSYEQYF,TGTGCCAGCAGCTTAGCTTACTATAACTCCTACGAGCAGTACTTC
many,.,TRBJ1-5,TRBV30,CAWAPGRDQPQHF,TGTGCCTGGGCCCCTGGCAGAGATCAGCCCCAGCATTTT
many,.,TRBJ1-1,TRBV20-1,CSASAGWATEAFF,TGCAGTGCTTCGGCAGGCTGGGCCACTGAAGCTTTCTTT
.,.,TRBJ1-5,TRBV3-1,CASSQDGLSNQPQHF,TGTGCCAGCAGCCAAGACGGACTTAGCAATCAGCCCCAGCATTTT
few,.,TRBJ1-5,TRBV20-1,CSAMRGQGNQPQHF,TGCAGTGCTATGCGGGGGCAGGGCAATCAGCCCCAGCATTTT
.,.,TRBJ2-5,TRBV19,CASSLGPRAETQYF,TGTGCCAGTAGTCTAGGGCCTAGGGCGGAGACCCAGTACTTC
.,.,TRBJ2-6,TRBV29-1,CSVSGQGSYSGANVLTF,TGCAGCGTTTCTGGCCAGGGATCCTACTCTGGGGCCAACGTCCTGACTTTC
.,.,TRBJ1-4,TRBV5-1,CASSLSSGRGEKLFF,TGCGCCAGCAGCTTATCCTCCGGGCGCGGTGAAAAACTGTTTTTT